The 18 T cell receptor beta chains below were found in one sample sequenced in a study of T cell repertoires in cytomegalovirus infection. MiXCR was run by TCRdb on the reads, yielding one entry per CDR3 protein. The sample lists over 200,000 distinct CDR3 sequences; roughly an eighth were seen once. Sequences were obtained from PBMCs. These receptors were obtained from a human donor in good health (CMV status not recorded). Some clones in this sample may be carry-over from other donors' samples.

The table lists this clonotype with many counts. The V call is TRBV7-2, the J call TRBJ2-7; 7 bases agree with TRBD1. Germline values: CDR1 SGHTA, CDR2 FQGNSA. CDR3 length: 15 residues. With V trimmed by 1 base and J by 7 bases, 10 bases remained unmatched. CDR3 protein: CASSLDPRGGEEQYF. The CDR3 nucleotides read TGTGCCAGCAGCTTAGACCCGCGAGGGGGCGAGGAGCAGTACTTC.

This clonotype was observed many times. The chain joins TRBV28 to TRBJ2-5; 11 bases align to TRBD2. The J segment lost 0 bases and the V segment lost 8 bases, leaving 8 bases of the junction unmatched. This CDR3 is built from 16 residues. Per germline, CDR1 MDHEN and CDR2 SYDVKM. As DNA, the CDR3 is TGTGCCAGCGGACTGACTAGCGGGAAGTACCAAGAGACCCAGTACTTC. Its translation is CASGLTSGKYQETQYF.

This clonotype was seen at least ten times. V is TRBV7-7 and J is TRBJ1-2; tentative D call: TRBD1 (6 bases). Germline V gene lookup returns CDR1 SSHAT and CDR2 FNYEAQ (reference sequence). The V gene lost 2 bases and the J gene lost 0 bases, with 16 bases spanning the gap. The CDR3 contains 17 residues. CDR3 sequence: CASSLLTGRTPNYGYTF. The CDR3 DNA follows: TGTGCCAGCAGCTTATTAACAGGGAGGACACCTAACTATGGCTACACCTTC.

In this sample, this clonotype turned up a few times. V usage is TRBV11-2 and J usage is TRBJ2-7; D is possibly TRBD1 (5 bases). The V and J ends lost 3 bases and 4 bases respectively, with 13 bases between them. The CDR3 runs 14 residues. The germline gives CDR1 SGHAT, CDR2 FQNNGV. The CDR3 loop is CASSLLPGMYEQYF. As DNA, the CDR3 is TGTGCCAGCAGCTTGTTGCCAGGGATGTACGAGCAGTACTTC.

The sample holds many counts of this clonotype. The chain links TRBV6-6 to TRBJ1-1, with a weak D call TRBD1 (5 bases). Germline V gives CDR1 MNHNY, CDR2 SVGAGI (reference sequence). This CDR3 has 15 amino acids. The V end was cut by 3 bases, the J end by 1 base, with 12 bases between. The CDR3 here is CASSYPGTGNTEAFF. As DNA, the CDR3 is TGTGCCAGCAGTTATCCCGGGACGGGGAACACTGAAGCTTTCTTT.

The rearrangement links TRBV6-5 to TRBJ2-7; the match to TRBD2 covers 10 bases. The V segment lost 0 bases and the J segment 9 bases; nucleotides outside the gene matches: 8. There are 15 residues in the CDR3. Germline CDR1 MNHEY, CDR2 SVGAGI. In DNA form, the CDR3 reads TGTGCCAGCAGTTACTCGGCACTAGCGGGATTTGGGCAGTACTTC. It encodes CASSYSALAGFGQYF.

This clonotype was seen at least ten times. The rearrangement uses TRBV7-2 and TRBJ2-1; TRBD2 matches 8 bases. CDR1 and CDR2 (germline): SGHTA, FQGNSA. The CDR3 extends over 15 amino acids. V shed 6 bases, J shed 5 bases, and the junction held 9 bases outside the gene matches. CDR3 sequence reads: CASRPGGGGDNEQFF. As DNA, the CDR3 is TGTGCCAGCAGACCCGGGGGGGGGGGCGACAATGAGCAGTTCTTC.

This clonotype appeared many times. The chain joins TRBV28 to TRBJ2-7, with D unresolved. Germline V gene lookup returns CDR1 MDHEN and CDR2 SYDVKM. Deletions cut 6 bases from V and 2 bases from J, with 14 bases between. This CDR3 is built from 14 residues. The chain's CDR3 is CASSLGPLPYEQYF. In DNA, the CDR3 is TGTGCCAGCAGCCTCGGGCCCCTGCCCTACGAGCAGTACTTC.

This clonotype was seen repeatedly, ten times or more. The chain is built from TRBV7-2 and TRBJ1-2; 9 bases agree with TRBD1. The CDR3 sequence is 13 residues long. From germline, CDR1 is SGHTA and CDR2 FQGNSA. V was clipped by 8 bases and J by 4 bases; unmatched bases: 5. CDR3 in DNA: TGTGCCAGCGTACCGACAGGGGGCTATGGCTACACCTTC. It yields the protein CASVPTGGYGYTF.

The chain uses TRBV29-1 and TRBJ1-4; D might be TRBD1 (5 bases). The CDR3 spans 13 residues. Germline CDR1 reads SQVTM; CDR2 reads ANQGSEA. Trimming removed 7 bases at V and 6 bases at J, with 15 bases between. CDR3 protein: CSAGGGRYEKLFF. The DNA of the CDR3 is TGCAGCGCCGGTGGGGGGAGATATGAAAAACTGTTTTTT.

This clonotype was found many times. The V call is TRBV11-3, the J call TRBJ2-3; 7 bases map to TRBD2. With V trimmed by 3 bases and J by 11 bases, 8 bases remained unmatched. This CDR3 comprises 13 residues. From germline, CDR1 is SGHNT and CDR2 YENEEA. Here the CDR3 reads CASSLTRWGGQYF. As DNA, the CDR3 is TGTGCCAGCAGCTTGACGCGCTGGGGGGGGCAGTATTTT.

The table lists this clonotype with many counts. The J gene is TRBJ2-5, the V gene TRBV5-1, with a possible D match to TRBD2 (5 bases). Per germline, CDR1 SGHRS and CDR2 YFSETQ. The CDR3 covers 15 residues. Trimming cost V 4 bases and J 5 bases, with 18 bases left between them. The DNA for the CDR3 is TGCGCCAGCAGCCCTTCACAGCGGAGCAGCGAGACCCAGTACTTC. Its translation: CASSPSQRSSETQYF.

This clonotype showed up many times. The chain carries TRBV7-8 and TRBJ1-3; no firm D call. The germline gives CDR1 SGHVS, CDR2 FQNEAQ. Trimming took 0 bases from V and 0 from J, leaving 12 bases between them. The CDR3 has 17 residues. This CDR3 reads CASSLAASGLSGNTIYF. The CDR3 coding sequence is TGTGCCAGCAGCTTAGCTGCTAGTGGCCTCTCTGGAAACACCATATATTTT.

The chain has TRBV7-6 and TRBJ2-1; 9 positions match TRBD2. This CDR3 has 15 amino acids. Germline CDR1 and CDR2: SGHVS and FNYEAQ. With V trimmed by 5 bases and J by 2 bases, 4 bases remained unmatched. The CDR3 DNA is TGTGCCAGCAGCCCTGTAGCGGGGGCCTACAATGAGCAGTTCTTC. Translation: CASSPVAGAYNEQFF.

This clonotype has more than one count but fewer than ten. The chain is built from TRBV2 and TRBJ2-1; TRBD2 matches 8 bases. This CDR3 has 16 residues. CDR1 and CDR2 (germline): SNHLY, FYNNEI. V lost 8 bases and J lost 2; bases outside the gene matches: 11. In DNA form, the CDR3 reads TGTGCCAGCTCCGGGAGTTCGGGGGGGGCCTACAATGAGCAGTTCTTC. This gives the protein CASSGSSGGAYNEQFF.

In its sample, this clonotype was seen many times. Here the CDR3 DNA reads TGCAGCGTTATCAGATCCAACGTCCTGACTTTC. Its translation: CSVIRSNVLTF. The chain has TRBV29-1 and TRBJ2-6, with unresolved D. V was trimmed by 5 bases and J by 8 bases, leaving 7 bases between them. Germline V gives CDR1 SQVTM, CDR2 ANQGSEA. The CDR3 covers 11 residues.

The sample holds a few counts of this clonotype. The chain couples TRBV5-1 to TRBJ2-7, with unresolved D. V shed 1 base and J shed 4 bases, with 12 bases lying between them. Per germline, CDR1 SGHRS and CDR2 YFSETQ. There are 14 residues in the CDR3. The CDR3 loop reads CASSLHDPSYEQYF. The DNA for the CDR3 is TGCGCCAGCAGCTTGCATGACCCTTCATACGAGCAGTACTTC.

This rearrangement joins TRBV7-3 to TRBJ2-2; 14 nucleotides line up with TRBD2. Germline CDR1 and CDR2: SGHTA and FQGTGA. V lost 3 bases and J lost 8; bases outside the gene matches: 5. The CDR3 consists of 16 residues. This chain's CDR3 is CASSLGLAGAQGELFF. The CDR3 nucleotides read TGTGCCAGCAGCTTGGGACTAGCGGGGGCCCAGGGGGAGCTGTTTTTT.